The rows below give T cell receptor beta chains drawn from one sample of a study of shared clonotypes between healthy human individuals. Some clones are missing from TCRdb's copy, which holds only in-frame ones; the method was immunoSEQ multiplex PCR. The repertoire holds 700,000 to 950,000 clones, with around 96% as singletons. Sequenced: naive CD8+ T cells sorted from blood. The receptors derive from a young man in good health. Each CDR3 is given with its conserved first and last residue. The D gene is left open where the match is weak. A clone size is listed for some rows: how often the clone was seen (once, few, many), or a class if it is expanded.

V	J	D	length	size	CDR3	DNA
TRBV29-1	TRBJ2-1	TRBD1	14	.	CSGGRTGPYNEQFF	TGCAGCGGGGGGAGGACAGGGCCCTACAATGAGCAGTTCTTC
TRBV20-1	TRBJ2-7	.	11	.	CSASEGYEQYF	TGCAGTGCTAGCGAGGGGTACGAGCAGTACTTC
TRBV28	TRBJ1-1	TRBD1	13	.	CASRKQGTTEAFF	TGTGCCAGCAGAAAACAGGGGACCACTGAAGCTTTCTTT
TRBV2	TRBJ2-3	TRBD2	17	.	CASSFDSTSGSTDTQYF	TGTGCCAGCAGTTTTGATAGTACTAGCGGGAGCACAGATACGCAGTATTTT
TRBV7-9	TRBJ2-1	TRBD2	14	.	CASTTGTSGNEQFF	TGTGCCAGCACCACCGGGACTAGCGGCAATGAGCAGTTCTTC
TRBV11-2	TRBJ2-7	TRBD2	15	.	CASSLEAGGAYEQYF	TGTGCCAGCAGCTTGGAAGCGGGAGGGGCCTACGAGCAGTACTTC
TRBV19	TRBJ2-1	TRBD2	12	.	CAGRELYNEQFF	TGTGCTGGGAGGGAACTATACAATGAGCAGTTCTTC
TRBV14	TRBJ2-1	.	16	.	CASSQVVLSTYNEQFF	TGTGCCAGCAGCCAAGTGGTACTATCCACCTACAATGAGCAGTTCTTC
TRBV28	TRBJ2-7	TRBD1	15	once	CASSLPGQGAYEQYF	TGTGCCAGCAGCCTCCCGGGACAGGGGGCTTACGAGCAGTACTTC
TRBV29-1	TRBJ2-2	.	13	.	CSAGDGNTGELFF	TGCAGCGCCGGGGACGGCAACACCGGGGAGCTGTTTTTT
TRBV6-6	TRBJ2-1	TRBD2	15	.	CASSYSLAGVNEQFF	TGTGCCAGCAGTTACTCACTAGCGGGAGTCAATGAGCAGTTCTTC
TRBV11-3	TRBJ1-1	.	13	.	CASSLFLNTEAFF	TGTGCCAGCAGCCTATTCTTAAACACTGAAGCTTTCTTT
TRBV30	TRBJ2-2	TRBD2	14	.	CAWRTSGGTGELFF	TGTGCCTGGAGGACTAGCGGGGGAACCGGGGAGCTGTTTTTT
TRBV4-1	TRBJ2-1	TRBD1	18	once	CASSQGVPGQAIYNEQFF	TGCGCCAGCAGCCAAGGTGTCCCGGGACAGGCTATTTACAATGAGCAGTTCTTC
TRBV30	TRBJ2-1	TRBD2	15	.	CAWGETSGLYNEQFF	TGTGCCTGGGGTGAGACTAGCGGACTTTACAATGAGCAGTTCTTC
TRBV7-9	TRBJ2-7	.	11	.	CASSFSSAQYF	TGTGCCAGCAGCTTTTCCAGCGCGCAGTACTTC
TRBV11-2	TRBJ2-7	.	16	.	CASSLGLVLGPNEQYF	TGTGCCAGCAGCTTAGGTCTGGTACTAGGTCCCAACGAGCAGTACTTC
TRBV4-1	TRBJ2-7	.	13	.	CASSPRTSYEQYF	TGCGCCAGCAGCCCGCGGACTTCCTACGAGCAGTACTTC
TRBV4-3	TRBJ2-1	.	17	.	CASSPGGGLPLGNEQFF	TGCGCCAGCAGCCCAGGGGGGGGACTCCCCTTGGGCAATGAGCAGTTCTTC
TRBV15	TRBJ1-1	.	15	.	CATSRDRGGVTEAFF	TGTGCCACCAGCAGAGATCGGGGGGGAGTAACTGAAGCTTTCTTT
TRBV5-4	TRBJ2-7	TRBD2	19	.	CASSSVPGLAGVATYEQYF	TGTGCCAGCAGCTCCGTACCGGGACTAGCGGGAGTCGCAACCTACGAGCAGTACTTC
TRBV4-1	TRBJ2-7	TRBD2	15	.	CASSQGLAGGYEQYF	TGCGCCAGCAGCCAAGGGCTAGCGGGAGGATACGAGCAGTACTTC
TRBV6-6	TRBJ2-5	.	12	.	CASSYLQETQYF	TGTGCCAGCAGTTACCTCCAAGAGACCCAGTACTTC
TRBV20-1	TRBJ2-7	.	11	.	CSARLVDEQYF	TGCAGTGCTAGACTAGTAGACGAGCAGTACTTC
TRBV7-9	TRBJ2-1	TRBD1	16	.	CASSLIGQGITFGQFF	TGTGCCAGCAGCTTGATTGGACAGGGTATTACTTTTGGGCAGTTCTTC
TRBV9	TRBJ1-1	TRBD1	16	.	CASSVSPDRENTEAFF	TGTGCCAGCAGCGTATCCCCGGACAGGGAGAACACTGAAGCTTTCTTT
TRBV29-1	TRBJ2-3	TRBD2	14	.	CSVVLAGESDTQYF	TGCAGCGTTGTGCTAGCGGGAGAATCAGATACGCAGTATTTT
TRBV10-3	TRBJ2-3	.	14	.	CATTDGKGPDTQYF	TGTGCCACGACGGACGGGAAGGGCCCAGATACGCAGTATTTT
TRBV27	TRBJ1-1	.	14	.	CASSPATGNTEAFF	TGTGCCAGCAGTCCCGCGACAGGGAACACTGAAGCTTTCTTT
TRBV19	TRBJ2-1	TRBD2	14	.	CASSMSTSFNEQFF	TGTGCCAGTAGTATGTCGACTAGCTTCAATGAGCAGTTCTTC
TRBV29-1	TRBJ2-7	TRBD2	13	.	CSVRLAGVDEQYF	TGCAGCGTTCGACTAGCGGGAGTCGACGAGCAGTACTTC
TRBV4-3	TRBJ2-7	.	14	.	CASSQDRDSYEQYF	TGCGCCAGCAGCCAAGACCGGGATTCCTACGAGCAGTACTTC
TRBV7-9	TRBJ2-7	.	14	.	CASSLVGRHAEQYF	TGTGCCAGCAGCTTAGTAGGGAGGCATGCCGAGCAGTACTTC
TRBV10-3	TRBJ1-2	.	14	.	CAISESPTGDGYTF	TGTGCCATCAGTGAGTCCCCGACAGGTGATGGCTACACCTTC
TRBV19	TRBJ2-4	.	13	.	CASTSGTFNIQYF	TGTGCCAGTACCTCCGGGACATTTAACATTCAGTACTTC
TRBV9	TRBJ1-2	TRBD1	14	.	CASSGPGGRYGYTF	TGTGCCAGCAGCGGGCCAGGGGGCAGATATGGCTACACCTTC
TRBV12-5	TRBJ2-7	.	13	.	CASGLPESYEQYF	TGTGCTAGTGGTTTGCCGGAATCCTACGAGCAGTACTTC